Sequencing of this T cell receptor beta chain was carried out in a study of beta chain features in type 1 diabetes. As for this clone: Its antigen remains unidentified.

CDR1 SGHTA and CDR2 FQGNSA come from the germline V gene. The CDR3 has 15 amino acids. Trimming took 5 bases from V and 8 from J, leaving 18 bases between them. Expressed TCRB transcripts were sequenced after all isolated RNA was converted to cDNA. TCRdb keeps only in-frame clones here, not all; method: immunoSEQ multiplex PCR. The table lists hundreds of thousands of clones, 11% to 15% of them singletons. Study-level results: The study found moderately but significantly shorter TCRB CDR3s in all four CD4+ subsets of Type 1 diabetes patients. Lower insertion and higher deletion counts appeared at VDJ junctions in type 1 diabetes patients.

The rearrangement links TRBV7-2 to TRBJ1-4; TRBD1 is a possible D gene (6 bases). This sequence originates from a man aged 18 to 29 with type 1 diabetes. The sample was naive CD4+ T cells from blood. CDR3 amino acids: CASSPTPGQQEKLFF. The CDR3, as DNA: TGTGCCAGCAGCCCGACACCGGGACAACAGGAAAAACTGTTTTTT.